These 28 T cell receptor beta chains share one sample of origin, sequenced in a study of tumor-infiltrating lymphocytes in primary liver carcinoma. Unsorted bulk tissue of roughly 18-31 mg yielded co-extracted RNA and DNA. Constant-region priming of roughly 490 ng total RNA yielded TCR beta cDNA. Three nested multiplex PCR rounds, a slightly modified ARM-PCR, produced the libraries for TCR beta. Forward primers for TRBV1-TRBV30 and a C-beta reverse primer served the first two PCR rounds, at approximately 10 cycles each. TCRdb reprocessed the multiplex PCR reads with MiXCR, giving one entry per CDR3 protein. The table includes tens of thousands of distinct CDR3 sequences, 70% to 85% detected once. The specimen was liver tumor tissue from sampling region 3. Subset noted: tumor region T3, left-lateral pole. These receptors originate from a man in his forties or fifties with primary liver carcinoma and hepatitis B virus infection.

This chain uses TRBV5-4 with TRBJ2-1, with no clear D. CDR1 SGHNT and CDR2 YYREEE come from the germline V gene (reference sequence). This CDR3 is 13 amino acids long. V gave up 10 bases and J gave up 0 bases, with 11 bases separating them. The CDR3: CADEWYSYNEQFF. DNA for the CDR3: TGTGCCGACGAGTGGTACTCCTACAATGAGCAGTTCTTC.

A few counts support this clonotype. The V gene is TRBV6-5, the J gene TRBJ2-5, with 8 nucleotides matching TRBD2. This CDR3 comprises 14 residues. V lost 6 bases to trimming and J lost 5 bases; unmatched junction nucleotides: 8. Looked up from germline, CDR1 is MNHEY and CDR2 is SVGAGI. Here the CDR3 DNA reads TGTGCCAGCAGCCTAGGGACTAGTGGGGAGACCCAGTACTTC. The encoded protein is CASSLGTSGETQYF.

This clonotype occurred many times. The rearrangement uses TRBV6-1 and TRBJ1-2, with 11 bases that match TRBD1. Germline CDR1 and CDR2: MNHNS and SASEGT. The J segment lost 8 bases and the V segment lost 5 bases, leaving 13 bases of the junction unmatched. This CDR3 is 16 amino acids long. The CDR3 sequence: CASSSSPGTGGGGYTF. For the CDR3, the DNA is TGTGCCAGCAGTTCTAGTCCCGGGACAGGGGGAGGAGGCTACACCTTC.

Of note for this clonotype: A read error may be the cause here, since a much bigger clone is one base away. CDR3 in amino acids: CASSLDLGLAGEQYF. The CDR3 DNA reads as TGCGCCAGCAGCTTGGACCTGGGACTAGCTGGAGAGCAGTACTTC. The chain recombines TRBV5-1 with TRBJ2-7; 9 nucleotides agree with TRBD2. Germline CDR1 and CDR2: SGHRS and YFSETQ. Germline trimming cut 0 bases from V and 7 bases from J; bases unmatched to any gene: 8. This CDR3 spans 15 amino acids.

About this clonotype itself: One end of the junction is discordant with germline, which a read error may explain. The J gene is TRBJ2-1, the V gene TRBV29-1, with D perhaps being TRBD1 or TRBD2 (5 bases each). In germline, CDR1 is SQVTM, CDR2 ANQGSEA. The CDR3 covers 15 residues. This CDR3 is CSVGVLRGTYSEQFF. For the CDR3, the DNA is TGCAGCGTGGGGGTACTTAGAGGTACCTACAGTGAGCAGTTCTTC.

The chain combines TRBV12-3 or TRBV12-4 with TRBJ2-3; no definite D call. The CDR3 totals 16 residues. The V end lost 7 bases, the J end lost 0 bases, and 17 bases lay between the germline ends. CDR3: CASTFRNGSSTDTQYF. The CDR3 coding sequence is TGTGCCAGCACTTTTAGGAACGGTTCTAGCACAGATACGCAGTATTTT.

On this clonotype: One end of the junction fails to match germline, which may point to a read error. The chain links TRBV6-4 to TRBJ1-1; the D gene is possibly TRBD1 (5 bases). Germline V gene data show CDR1 as MRHNA and CDR2 as SNTAGT. The CDR3 spans 13 residues. In nucleotides, the CDR3 is TGTGCCAACAGTGACTCGGACAACACTGAGGCTTTCTTT. Its protein is CANSDSDNTEAFF.

A remark on this clonotype: One junction end disagrees with the germline gene, perhaps due to a read error. The V call is TRBV11-2, the J call TRBJ2-6; 9 bases match TRBD1. CDR3 length: 18 amino acids. CDR1 and CDR2 (germline): SGHAT, FQNNGV. The chain's CDR3 is CAGSLRQGGTCGANVLTF. Written as DNA, the CDR3 is TGTGCCGGCAGCTTAAGACAGGGGGGCACCTGTGGGGCCAACGTCCTGACTTTC.

The rearrangement joins TRBV6-6 to TRBJ1-5; D remains ambiguous. The V end was cut by 2 bases, the J end by 7 bases, with 18 bases between. CDR1 is MNHNY and CDR2 is SVGAGI in the germline V gene (reference sequence). CDR3 length: 16 residues. The CDR3 here is CASSYRVEHSNQPQHF. CDR3 coding DNA: TGTGCCAGCAGTTACCGAGTAGAGCATAGTAACCAGCCCCAGCATTTT.

As concerns this clonotype: The junction does not match germline at one end; this may be a read error. This chain's CDR3 is CAGRTKVTGNTIYF. CDR3 sequence (DNA): TGCGCCGGCAGAACCAAGGTGACTGGAAACACCATATATTTT. The rearrangement uses TRBV6-5 and TRBJ1-3; D call uncertain. Germline assignment: CDR1 MNHEY and CDR2 SVGAGI. The CDR3 loop spans 14 amino acids.

On this clonotype itself: At one end the junction does not follow the germline gene, possibly because of a read error. DNA of the CDR3: TGCGCCAGCATGCGGGAAGATACGCAGTATTTT. The encoded protein is CASMREDTQYF. The V gene is TRBV6-1, the J gene TRBJ2-3, with a tentative D call TRBD2 (6 bases). This CDR3 is 11 amino acids long. The germline V gene has CDR1 MNHNS and CDR2 SASEGT.

This clonotype was seen at least ten times. The gene calls are TRBV25-1 and TRBJ2-3; TRBD2 agrees at 8 bases. The CDR3 is 14 amino acids. The junction had 3 bases not matched to a gene; V was cut back by 4 bases and J by 3 bases. CDR1 and CDR2 (germline): MGHDK, SYGVNS. This CDR3 reads CASSGAGETDTQYF. Here the CDR3 DNA reads TGTGCCAGCAGTGGAGCGGGAGAGACAGATACGCAGTATTTT.

With respect to this clonotype: Germline and junction disagree at one end, which may indicate a read error. The chain recombines TRBV5-1 with TRBJ1-1, with 10 nucleotides matching TRBD1. The CDR3 loop spans 17 amino acids. Germline loops: CDR1 SGHRS, CDR2 YFSETQ. The CDR3 here is CAISQKTGGGGNTEAFF. CDR3 sequence (DNA): TGTGCCATCAGCCAGAAGACAGGGGGCGGAGGTAACACTGAAGCATTCTTT.

As concerns this clonotype: Its ends do not fully match the called genes, so a read error is possible. This chain connects TRBV6-1 to TRBJ1-3, with 7 bases identical to TRBD1. The CDR3 length is 14 residues. CDR1 MNHNS and CDR2 SASEGT come from the germline V gene. CDR3: CTSSMTGTGNTIYF. CDR3 coding DNA: TGTACCAGCAGTATGACAGGGACCGGAAACACCATATATTTT.

The rearrangement joins TRBV6-1 to TRBJ2-7; 10 positions match TRBD2. The CDR3 loop spans 14 amino acids. Germline CDR1 reads MNHNS; CDR2 reads SASEGT. The CDR3 protein is CVSSPGLAAYEQYF. Written as DNA, the CDR3 is TGTGTTAGCAGTCCTGGACTAGCGGCTTACGAGCAGTACTTC.

The genes are TRBV20-1 and TRBJ2-7; D is possibly TRBD1 (8 bases). V lost 0 bases and J 2 bases, leaving 17 bases between the germline ends. The germline gives CDR1 DFQATT, CDR2 SNEGSKA (reference sequence). The CDR3 sequence is 16 residues long. This CDR3 reads CSARDTRTGTTYEQYF. The CDR3 bases are TGCAGTGCTAGAGACACCCGGACAGGGACTACCTACGAGCAGTACTTC.

Worth noting for this clonotype: The conserved phenylalanine or tryptophan normally closing the CDR3 is absent here, so this likely arose from a read error. The DNA is left out, because the CDR3 cannot be placed on it with certainty; the CDR3 is given as TCRdb lists it. The chain carries TRBV5-8 and TRBJ2-5; the DNA was not used to check the table's D call, TRBD1. From germline, CDR1 is SGHTS and CDR2 YDEGEE. The CDR3 totals 15 residues, both ends included. This CDR3 is CASSLGGTDQETQYL.

Concerning this clonotype itself: An end of the junction differs from the germline gene, which may be a read error. The chain combines TRBV2 with TRBJ2-7; D perhaps matches TRBD2 (7 bases). CDR3 length: 15 amino acids. Per germline, CDR1 SNHLY and CDR2 FYNNEI. CDR3 DNA sequence: TGTGCCTGCACCGGAGGGGGGGGGGTCTCCTACAAGCAGTGCTTC. As protein: CACTGGGGVSYKQCF.

V is TRBV29-1 and J is TRBJ2-5; a possible D gene is TRBD2 (5 bases). Trimming stripped 1 base from V and 2 bases from J, with 11 bases between. Germline V CDR1 and CDR2: SQVTM, ANQGSEA. This CDR3 comprises 14 residues. This chain's CDR3 is CSVEVGVAQETQYF. The CDR3 coding sequence is TGCAGCGTTGAAGTCGGGGTAGCGCAAGAGACCCAGTACTTC.

A word on this clonotype: A much bigger clone sits one base away, suggesting this may be a read error. This likely comes from a read error, as the CDR3 has no conserved phenylalanine or tryptophan at its end. The chain is built from TRBV28 and TRBJ2-7, with D possibly being TRBD1 (5 bases). The CDR3 totals 14 residues. In germline, CDR1 is MDHEN, CDR2 SYDVKM. Trimming shortened V by 5 bases and J by 4 bases, and 15 bases separated the two germline ends. The CDR3 loop reads CASSPIQGRYEQYL. Written as DNA, the CDR3 is TGTGCCAGCAGTCCAATCCAGGGTAGATACGAGCAGTACCTC.

On this clonotype itself: The junction does not match germline at one end; this may be a read error. J is TRBJ2-2 and V is TRBV4-1; 12 bases agree with TRBD1. CDR1 is MGHRA and CDR2 is YSYEKL in the germline V gene. The CDR3 has 17 residues. CDR3 DNA sequence: TGCGTCAGCAGCCAGTCCCCCGGGACAGGGGGCACCAGGGAGCTGTTTTTT. Translating gives CVSSQSPGTGGTRELFF.

Notes on this clonotype: This may be a read error, as it is one base from a much larger clone. The genes are TRBV28 and TRBJ2-5, with D possibly being TRBD2 (5 bases). The length of the CDR3 is 12 residues. Germline values: CDR1 MDHEN, CDR2 SYDVKM. DNA for the CDR3: TGTGCCAGCAGTATTGACGGGGAGACCCTGTACTTC. This sequence encodes CASSIDGETLYF. Combining the CDR3 with reference TRBV28 and TRBJ2-5 gives the whole variable domain DVKVTQSSRYLVKRTGEKVFLECVQDMDHENMFWYRQDPGLGLRLIYFSYDVKMKEKGDIPEGYSVSREKKERFSLILESASTNQTSMYLCASSIDGETLYFGPGTRLLVL.

About this clonotype: A junction boundary mismatches the germline segment, possibly from a read error. The chain uses TRBV24-1 and TRBJ2-7; no reliable D call. The germline V gene encodes CDR1 KGHDR and CDR2 SFDVKD. This CDR3 is 13 amino acids long. This CDR3 reads CATSDPTSYEQYF. The CDR3 DNA reads TGTGCCACTAGTGATCCCACCTCCTATGAGCAGTACTTC.

The genes are TRBV4-1 and TRBJ1-4; 7 bases are a match to TRBD1. This CDR3 is 15 amino acids long. The germline V gene encodes CDR1 MGHRA and CDR2 YSYEKL. J was trimmed by 9 bases and V by 4 bases; bases with no gene match: 11. CDR3 sequence reads: CASSPPGRDSQKLFF. CDR3 in DNA: TGCGCCAGCAGCCCCCCAGGCCGGGACAGTCAAAAACTGTTTTTT.

Remarks on this clonotype: This may be a read error: a much more frequent sequence differs by one nucleotide. The chain is built from TRBV18 and TRBJ2-1, with TRBD2 identical over 9 bases. The V and J ends lost 3 bases and 14 bases, in that order; junction bases with no gene match: 14. From germline, CDR1 is KGHSH and CDR2 LQKENI. This CDR3 comprises 15 residues. DNA for the CDR3: TGTGCCAGCTCACCGCCCGTGAGGGCTAGCGGGACCGAGTTCTTC. This translates into CASSPPVRASGTEFF.

With respect to this clonotype: Its ends do not fully match the called genes, so a read error is possible. The rearrangement links TRBV11-2 to TRBJ2-2, with D possibly matching TRBD1 (6 bases). This CDR3 comprises 17 residues. Germline V gene data show CDR1 as SGHAT and CDR2 as FQNNGV. CDR3 bases: TGTGCCAACAGCTTAGTTCGGACGTACCCAGGGGCCGGGGTGCTGTTTTTT. This codes for CANSLVRTYPGAGVLFF.

Concerning this clonotype itself: The conserved closing phenylalanine or tryptophan is absent in this CDR3, likely reflecting a read error. The rearrangement joins TRBV5-5 to TRBJ1-5; D remains ambiguous. There are 16 residues in the CDR3. The germline CDR1 and CDR2 sequences are SGHKS and YYEKEE (reference sequence). The DNA for the CDR3 is TGTACCAGCAGCTTGGACCCCCACGGTAGCAATCAGCCCCAGCATTTG. Amino acids: CTSSLDPHGSNQPQHL.

Of note for this clonotype: The junction departs from the called germline gene at one end, perhaps through a read error. The chain links TRBV29-1 to TRBJ2-1; D is unresolved. The CDR3 length is 11 residues. CDR1 and CDR2 from the germline V gene are SQVTM and ANQGSEA. The CDR3, as DNA: TGCAGCGTCGATGAGAGGAATGAGCAGTTATTC. This translates into CSVDERNEQLF.